The 8 T cell receptor beta chains presented below share a single source sample, sequenced in a study of beta chain features in type 1 diabetes listed by TCRdb under 2018. These TCRs' antigens remain unknown. What the authors observed across the whole study: In all four CD4+ subsets, TCRB CDR3 length was moderately but significantly shorter in type 1 diabetes patients.

The protocol used for the library was the immunoSEQ multiplex PCR assay. The High Capacity cDNA Reverse Transcription Kit was used to reverse transcribe all of the isolated RNA, meaning that expressed TCRB transcripts were what got sequenced. Not all clones reach the TCRdb copy of this immuneACCESS table, which keeps in-frame sequences only. Checked studies attribute under half of the gap to unresolved V genes and leave the rest unexplained. Within this sample are a few hundred thousand clones, with roughly 24% of them counted one time only. The top ten hold around 0.012% of the sample. The sequenced sample was naive CD4+ T cells from blood. This specimen's cell subset or site label, per the study, means: true naive CD4+ T cells. Receptor source: a woman aged 25-40 years with type 1 diabetes.

The chain couples TRBV25-1 to TRBJ2-1, with 7 positions matching TRBD1. CDR1 and CDR2 (germline): MGHDK, SYGVNS. CDR3 length: 14 amino acids. V was clipped by 2 bases and J by 6 bases; unmatched bases: 4. The CDR3 nucleotides read TGTGCCAGCAGTGAAAAGGCAGGGGGCAATGAGCAGTTCTTC. Translated, it gives CASSEKAGGNEQFF.

This clone was counted only a few times. The chain combines TRBV29-1 with TRBJ2-7; TRBD1 matches 8 bases. V trimming: 3 bases; J trimming: 3 bases; junction bases outside the gene matches: 4. Looked up from germline, CDR1 is SQVTM and CDR2 is ANQGSEA. This CDR3 is 13 amino acids long. As DNA, the CDR3 is TGCAGCGTTGACAACGACAGGGGCTACGAGCAGTACTTC. It encodes CSVDNDRGYEQYF.

This chain links TRBV11-2 with TRBJ2-1, with a weak D call TRBD1 (5 bases). Trimming stripped 5 bases from V and 6 bases from J, with 14 bases between. The CDR3 totals 14 residues. CDR1 SGHAT and CDR2 FQNNGV come from the germline V gene. CDR3 region: CASSNTQGFNEQFF. The CDR3 DNA reads TGTGCCAGCAGCAACACTCAGGGTTTCAATGAGCAGTTCTTC. The full variable domain, completed using reference TRBV11-2 and TRBJ2-1, is EAGVAQSPRYKIIEKRQSVAFWCNPISGHATLYWYQQILGQGPKLLIQFQNNGVVDDSQLPKDRFSAERLKGVDSTLKIQPAKLEDSAVYLCASSNTQGFNEQFFGPGTRLTVL.

This clone occurred a few times. V gene TRBV5-4 combines with J gene TRBJ2-3; 12 bases are a match to TRBD2. Germline assignment: CDR1 SGHNT and CDR2 YYREEE (reference sequence). The CDR3 totals 15 residues. After removal of 4 bases from V and 6 bases from J, the junction contained 6 bases not matched to a gene. This chain's CDR3 is CASSQTSGRSDTQYF. The DNA of the CDR3 is TGTGCCAGCAGCCAGACTAGCGGGAGATCTGATACGCAGTATTTT.

This chain uses TRBV27 with TRBJ2-1; TRBD1 matches 7 bases. Germline V gene data show CDR1 as MNHEY and CDR2 as SMNVEV (reference sequence). The CDR3 length is 16 residues. Unmatched junction bases numbered 16, after V lost 5 bases and J lost 9 bases. The DNA for the CDR3 is TGTGCCAGCAGTACCGCGAAAGATAGGGGGCTGGTTGAGCAGTTCTTC. This sequence encodes CASSTAKDRGLVEQFF.

CDR3 sequence: CSALDGGETQYF. CDR3 sequence (DNA): TGCAGCGCCTTGGATGGAGGGGAGACCCAGTACTTC. The chain couples TRBV29-1 to TRBJ2-5; possibly TRBD2 for D (6 bases). Trimming pared 7 bases from V and 5 bases from J, leaving 14 bases between. The CDR3 consists of 12 residues. Germline-derived CDR1 and CDR2 are SQVTM and ANQGSEA.

This chain's CDR3 is CASKYSGRISNEQFF. The CDR3 DNA is TGTGCCAGCAAATACAGCGGGAGGATCAGCAATGAGCAGTTCTTC. The chain uses TRBV6-5 and TRBJ2-1, with 9 bases aligning to TRBD2. The V segment lost 7 bases and the J segment 6 bases; nucleotides outside the gene matches: 10. This CDR3 region has 15 residues. In germline, CDR1 is MNHEY, CDR2 SVGAGI.

This chain uses TRBV27 with TRBJ1-5; D might be TRBD1 (5 bases). Germline assignment: CDR1 MNHEY and CDR2 SMNVEV (reference sequence). Trimming took 4 bases from V and 6 from J, leaving 13 bases between them. CDR3 length: 14 residues. The CDR3 sequence is CASSSRALSQPQHF. For the CDR3, the DNA is TGTGCCAGCAGTTCCAGGGCCCTTAGTCAGCCCCAGCATTTT.